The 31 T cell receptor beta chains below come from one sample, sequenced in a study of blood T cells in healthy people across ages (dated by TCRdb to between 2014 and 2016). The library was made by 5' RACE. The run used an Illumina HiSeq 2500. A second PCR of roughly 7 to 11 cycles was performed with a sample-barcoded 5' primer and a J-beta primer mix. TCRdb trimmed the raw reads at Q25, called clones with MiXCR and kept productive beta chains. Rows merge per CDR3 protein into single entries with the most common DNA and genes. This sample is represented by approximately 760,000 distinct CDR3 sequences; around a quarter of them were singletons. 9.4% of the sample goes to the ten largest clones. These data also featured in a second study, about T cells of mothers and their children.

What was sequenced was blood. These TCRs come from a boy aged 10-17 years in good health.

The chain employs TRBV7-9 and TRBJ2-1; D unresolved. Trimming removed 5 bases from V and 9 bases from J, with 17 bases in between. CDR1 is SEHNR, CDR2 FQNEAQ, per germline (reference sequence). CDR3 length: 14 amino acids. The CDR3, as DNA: TGTGCCAGCAGCGATGGACGGATTGAGGTTGAGCAGTTCTTC. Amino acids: CASSDGRIEVEQFF.

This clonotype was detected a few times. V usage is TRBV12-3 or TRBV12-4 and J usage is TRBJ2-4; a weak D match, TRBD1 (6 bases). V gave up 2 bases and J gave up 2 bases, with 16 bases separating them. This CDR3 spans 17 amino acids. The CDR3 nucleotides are TGTGCCAGCAGTTTAATCTTGGACAGTTTGTCCAAAAACATTCAGTACTTC. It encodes CASSLILDSLSKNIQYF.

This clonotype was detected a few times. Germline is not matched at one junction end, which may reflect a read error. CDR3 residues: CASSFWDTNKNTEALF. CDR3 nucleotide sequence: TGTGCCAGCAGCTTTTGGGATACCAACAAAAACACTGAAGCTCTCTTT. This rearrangement joins TRBV7-4 to TRBJ1-1, with D hard to call. This CDR3 is 16 amino acids long. The germline CDR1 and CDR2 sequences are SGHVT and SQSDAQ.

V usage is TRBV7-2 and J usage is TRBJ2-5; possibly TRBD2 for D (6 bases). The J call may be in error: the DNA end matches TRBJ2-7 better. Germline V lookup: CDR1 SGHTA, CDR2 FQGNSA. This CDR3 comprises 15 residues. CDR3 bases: TGTGCCAGCAGCTCAGGCGGGTCGGGAGAGGGCGAGCAGTACTTC. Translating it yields CASSSGGSGEGEQYF.

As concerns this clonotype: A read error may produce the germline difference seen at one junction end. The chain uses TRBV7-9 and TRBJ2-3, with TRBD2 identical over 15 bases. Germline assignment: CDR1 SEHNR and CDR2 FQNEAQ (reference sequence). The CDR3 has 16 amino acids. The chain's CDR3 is CASSSGLAGGLDTRYF. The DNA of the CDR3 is TGTGCCAGCAGCTCCGGACTAGCGGGAGGGTTGGATACGCGGTATTTT.

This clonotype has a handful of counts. CDR3 residues: CASRQTSVATGELFF. As DNA, the CDR3 is TGTGCCAGCAGACAGACTAGCGTCGCCACCGGGGAGCTGTTTTTT. This chain joins TRBV7-3 and TRBJ2-2; 8 bases are shared with TRBD2. In germline, CDR1 is SGHTA, CDR2 FQGTGA. J was trimmed by 4 bases and V by 6 bases; bases with no gene match: 7. CDR3 length: 15 residues.

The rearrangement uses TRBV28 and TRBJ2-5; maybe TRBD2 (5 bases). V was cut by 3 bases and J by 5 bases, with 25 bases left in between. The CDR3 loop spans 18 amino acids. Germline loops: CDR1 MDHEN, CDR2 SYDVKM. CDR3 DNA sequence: TGTGCCAGCAGTTTGTCGGAGCCGGGATCTCTATTCGGGGAGACCCAGTACTTC. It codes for CASSLSEPGSLFGETQYF.

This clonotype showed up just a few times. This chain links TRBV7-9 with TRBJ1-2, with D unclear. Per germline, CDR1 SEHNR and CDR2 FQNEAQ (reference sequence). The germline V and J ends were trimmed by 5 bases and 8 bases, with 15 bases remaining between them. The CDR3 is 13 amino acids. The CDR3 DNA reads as TGTGCCAGCAGCCGTAACTCGGGTAGCGGCTACACCTTC. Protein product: CASSRNSGSGYTF.

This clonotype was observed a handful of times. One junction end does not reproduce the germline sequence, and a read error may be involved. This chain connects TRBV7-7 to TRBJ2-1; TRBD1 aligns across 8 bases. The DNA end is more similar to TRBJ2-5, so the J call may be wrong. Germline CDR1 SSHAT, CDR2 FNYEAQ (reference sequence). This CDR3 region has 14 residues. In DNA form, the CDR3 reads TGTGCTAGCAGCTTCCGGACAGGGCGAGAGACCCAGTACTTC. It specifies CASSFRTGRETQYF.

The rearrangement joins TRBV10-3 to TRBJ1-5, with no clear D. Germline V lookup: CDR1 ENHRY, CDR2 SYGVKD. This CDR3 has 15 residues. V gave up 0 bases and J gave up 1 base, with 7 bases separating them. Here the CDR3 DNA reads TGTGCCATCAGTGAGTCCCAAGGGAGCAATCAGCCCCAGCATTTT. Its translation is CAISESQGSNQPQHF.

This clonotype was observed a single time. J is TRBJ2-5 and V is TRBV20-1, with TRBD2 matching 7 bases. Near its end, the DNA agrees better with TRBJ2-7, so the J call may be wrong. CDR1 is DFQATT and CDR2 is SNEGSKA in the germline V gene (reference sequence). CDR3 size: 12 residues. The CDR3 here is CSASGRTFEQYF. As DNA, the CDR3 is TGCAGTGCTAGCGGGAGGACATTCGAGCAGTACTTC.

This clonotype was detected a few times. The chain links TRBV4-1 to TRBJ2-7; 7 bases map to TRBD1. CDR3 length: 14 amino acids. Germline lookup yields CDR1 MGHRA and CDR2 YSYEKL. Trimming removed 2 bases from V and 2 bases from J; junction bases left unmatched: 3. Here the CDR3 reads CASSQSTGTYEQYF. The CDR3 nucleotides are TGCGCCAGCAGCCAATCGACAGGGACCTACGAGCAGTACTTC.

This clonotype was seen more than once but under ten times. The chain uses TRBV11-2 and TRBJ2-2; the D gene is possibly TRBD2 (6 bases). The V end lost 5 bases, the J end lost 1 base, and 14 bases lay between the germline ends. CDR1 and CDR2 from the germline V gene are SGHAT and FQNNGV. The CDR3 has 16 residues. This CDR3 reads CASSQSGDLNTGELFF. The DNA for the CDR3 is TGTGCCAGCAGCCAGAGTGGGGACTTGAACACCGGGGAGCTGTTTTTT.

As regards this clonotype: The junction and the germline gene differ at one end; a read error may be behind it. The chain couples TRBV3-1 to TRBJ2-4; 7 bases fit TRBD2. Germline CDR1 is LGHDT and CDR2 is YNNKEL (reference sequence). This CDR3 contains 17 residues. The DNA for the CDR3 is TGTGCCAACAGCCAAGTAGCGGGTACCTTGGTCAAAAACATTCAGTACTTC. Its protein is CANSQVAGTLVKNIQYF.

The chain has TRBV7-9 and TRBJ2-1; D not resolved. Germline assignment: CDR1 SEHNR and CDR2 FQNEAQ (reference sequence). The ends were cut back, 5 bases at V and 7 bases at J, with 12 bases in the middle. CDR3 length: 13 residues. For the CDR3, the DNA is TGTGCCAGCAGCAGCCGGGCCCTAAATGAGCAGTTCTTC. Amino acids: CASSSRALNEQFF.

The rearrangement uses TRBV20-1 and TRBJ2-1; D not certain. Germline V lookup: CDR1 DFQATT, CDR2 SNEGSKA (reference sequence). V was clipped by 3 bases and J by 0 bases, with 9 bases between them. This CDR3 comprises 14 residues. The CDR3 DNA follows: TGCAGTGCTAGGACCTCCAGCTCCTACAATGAGCAGTTCTTC. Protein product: CSARTSSSYNEQFF.

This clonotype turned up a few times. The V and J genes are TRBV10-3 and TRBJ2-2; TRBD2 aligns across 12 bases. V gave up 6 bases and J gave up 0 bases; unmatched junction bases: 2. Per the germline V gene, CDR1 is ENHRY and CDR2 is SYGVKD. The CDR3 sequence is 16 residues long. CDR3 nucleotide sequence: TGTGCCATCAGCCGGACTAGCGGGGCGAACACCGGGGAGCTGTTTTTT. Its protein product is CAISRTSGANTGELFF.

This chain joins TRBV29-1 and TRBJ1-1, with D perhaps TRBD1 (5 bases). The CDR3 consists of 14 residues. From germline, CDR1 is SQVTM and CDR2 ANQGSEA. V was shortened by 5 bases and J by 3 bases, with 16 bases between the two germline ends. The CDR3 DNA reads TGCAGCGTTTCTGGAGGGGCACAGGACACTGAAGCTTTCTTT. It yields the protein CSVSGGAQDTEAFF. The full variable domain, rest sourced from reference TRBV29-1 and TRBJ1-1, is SAVISQKPSRDICQRGTSLTIQCQVDSQVTMMFWYRQQPGQSLTLIATANQGSEATYESGFVIDKFPISRPNLTFSTLTVSNMSPEDSSIYLCSVSGGAQDTEAFFGQGTRLTVV.

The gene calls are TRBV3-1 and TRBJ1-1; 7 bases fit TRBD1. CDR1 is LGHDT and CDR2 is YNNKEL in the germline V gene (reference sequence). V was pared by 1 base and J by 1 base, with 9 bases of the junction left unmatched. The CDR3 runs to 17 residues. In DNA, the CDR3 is TGTGCCAGCAGCCAAGTACAGGGGATGATCAAGAACACTGAAGCTTTCTTT. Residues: CASSQVQGMIKNTEAFF.

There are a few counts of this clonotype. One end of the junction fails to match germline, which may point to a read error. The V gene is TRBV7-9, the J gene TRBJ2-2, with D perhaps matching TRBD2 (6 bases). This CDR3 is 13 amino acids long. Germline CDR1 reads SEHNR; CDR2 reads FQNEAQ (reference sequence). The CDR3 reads CASSSRDSGELFF. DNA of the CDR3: TGTGCAAGCAGCTCGAGGGACTCCGGGGAGCTGTTTTTT.

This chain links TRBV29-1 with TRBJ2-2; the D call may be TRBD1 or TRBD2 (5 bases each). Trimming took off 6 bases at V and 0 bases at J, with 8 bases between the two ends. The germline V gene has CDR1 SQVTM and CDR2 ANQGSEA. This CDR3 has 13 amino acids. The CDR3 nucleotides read TGCAGCGTACAGGAGGCGAACACCGGGGAGCTGTTTTTT. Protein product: CSVQEANTGELFF.

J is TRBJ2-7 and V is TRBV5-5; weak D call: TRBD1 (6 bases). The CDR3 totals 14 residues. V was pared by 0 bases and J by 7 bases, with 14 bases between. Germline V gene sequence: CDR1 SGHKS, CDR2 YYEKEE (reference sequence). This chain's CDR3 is CASSLALTGSEQYF. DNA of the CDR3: TGTGCCAGCAGCTTGGCCCTAACAGGGAGTGAGCAGTACTTC.

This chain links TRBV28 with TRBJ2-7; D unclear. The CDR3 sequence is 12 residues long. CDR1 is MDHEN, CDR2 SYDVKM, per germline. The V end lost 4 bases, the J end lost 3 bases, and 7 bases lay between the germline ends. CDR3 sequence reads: CASSSDDYEQYF. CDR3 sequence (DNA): TGTGCCAGCAGTTCCGACGACTACGAGCAGTACTTC.

In nucleotides, the CDR3 is TGTGCCAGCAGTAAACAGGGGGAAGGCACCATATATTTT. As protein: CASSKQGEGTIYF. The V gene is TRBV6-5, the J gene TRBJ1-3, with 8 bases aligning to TRBD1. This CDR3 contains 13 residues. Unmatched junction bases numbered 6, after V lost 5 bases and J lost 9 bases. Per germline, CDR1 MNHEY and CDR2 SVGAGI.

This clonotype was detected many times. CDR3 DNA sequence: TGTGCCAGCAGCTTCCTTTTCTCCGGGACTAGGAACTACAATGAGCAGTTCTTC. This gives the protein CASSFLFSGTRNYNEQFF. The chain combines TRBV11-2 with TRBJ2-1, with 8 bases matching TRBD2. CDR1 SGHAT and CDR2 FQNNGV come from the germline V gene. V trimming: 3 bases; J trimming: 3 bases; junction bases outside the gene matches: 13. The CDR3 is 18 amino acids.

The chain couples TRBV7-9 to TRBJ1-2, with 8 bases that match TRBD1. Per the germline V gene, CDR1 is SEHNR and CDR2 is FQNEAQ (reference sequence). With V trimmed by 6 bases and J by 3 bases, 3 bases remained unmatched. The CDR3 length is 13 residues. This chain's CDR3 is CASRDRGDYGYTF. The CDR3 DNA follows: TGTGCCAGCAGAGACAGGGGTGACTATGGCTACACCTTC.

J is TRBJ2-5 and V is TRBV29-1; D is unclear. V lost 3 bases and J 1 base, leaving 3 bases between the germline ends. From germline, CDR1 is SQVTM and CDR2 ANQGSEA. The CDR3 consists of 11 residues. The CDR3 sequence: CSVDFQETQYF. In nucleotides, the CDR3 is TGCAGCGTTGACTTCCAAGAGACCCAGTACTTC.

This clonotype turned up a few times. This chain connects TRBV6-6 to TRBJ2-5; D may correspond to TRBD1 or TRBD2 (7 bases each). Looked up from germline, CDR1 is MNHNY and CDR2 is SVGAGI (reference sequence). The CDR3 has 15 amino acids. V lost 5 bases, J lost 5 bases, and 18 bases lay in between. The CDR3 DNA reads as TGTGCCAGCAGTCCCCCAGGGGGAGGGCGTGAGACCCAGTACTTC. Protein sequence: CASSPPGGGRETQYF.

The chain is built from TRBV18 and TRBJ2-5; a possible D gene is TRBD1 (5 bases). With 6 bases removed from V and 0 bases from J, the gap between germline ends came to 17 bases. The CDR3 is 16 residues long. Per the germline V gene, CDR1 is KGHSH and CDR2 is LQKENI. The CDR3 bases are TGTGCCAGCTCCCAAGGGGCCGGGCCGTACCAAGAGACCCAGTACTTC. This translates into CASSQGAGPYQETQYF.

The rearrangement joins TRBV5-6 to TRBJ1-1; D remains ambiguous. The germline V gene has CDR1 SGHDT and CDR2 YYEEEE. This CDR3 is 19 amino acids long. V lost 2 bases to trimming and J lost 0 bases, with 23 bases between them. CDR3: CASSFRPISVRVMNTEAFF. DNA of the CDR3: TGTGCCAGCAGCTTCCGGCCAATCAGTGTCCGGGTAATGAACACTGAAGCTTTCTTT.

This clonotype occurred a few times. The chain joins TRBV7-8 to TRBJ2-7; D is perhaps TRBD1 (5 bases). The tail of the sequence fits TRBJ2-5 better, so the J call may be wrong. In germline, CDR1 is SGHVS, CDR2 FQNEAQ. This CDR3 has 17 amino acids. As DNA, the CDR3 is TGTGCCAGCCCCAGAGAATTAGTCGCCAGGGCCCAAGAGACCCAGTACTTC. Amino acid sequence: CASPRELVARAQETQYF.